Shown below are 2 T cell receptor beta chains from a single sample sequenced in a study of shared clonotypes between healthy human individuals. Repertoires were generated with immunoSEQ multiplex PCR, while TCRdb's copy carries only in-frame clones and drops some. The table has 2 million to 2.5 million clones, under 97% seen once. Sequenced: naive CD4+ T cells sorted from blood. Subset in this sample: CD45RA+ positively selected. These receptors were taken from a man aged 18 to 29 in good health.

This clone was recorded only once. The chain recombines TRBV30 with TRBJ2-7, with D possibly being TRBD1 (6 bases). V shed 0 bases and J shed 7 bases, with 25 bases lying between them. This CDR3 region has 17 residues. CDR1 is GTSNPN, CDR2 SVGIG, per germline (reference sequence). The CDR3 DNA is TGTGCCTGGAGTGTTTCCCTAATACCAACAGGGCAAGAGGAGCAGTACTTC. This codes for CAWSVSLIPTGQEEQYF.

V usage is TRBV25-1 and J usage is TRBJ2-1, with D perhaps assigned TRBD1 or TRBD2 (5 bases each). This CDR3 is built from 14 residues. V was clipped by 6 bases and J by 7 bases, with 16 bases between them. Germline V gene lookup returns CDR1 MGHDK and CDR2 SYGVNS. The CDR3 region has the DNA TGTGCCAGCAGAGGGGAGATTAGGTTAAATGAGCAGTTCTTC. This sequence encodes CASRGEIRLNEQFF.